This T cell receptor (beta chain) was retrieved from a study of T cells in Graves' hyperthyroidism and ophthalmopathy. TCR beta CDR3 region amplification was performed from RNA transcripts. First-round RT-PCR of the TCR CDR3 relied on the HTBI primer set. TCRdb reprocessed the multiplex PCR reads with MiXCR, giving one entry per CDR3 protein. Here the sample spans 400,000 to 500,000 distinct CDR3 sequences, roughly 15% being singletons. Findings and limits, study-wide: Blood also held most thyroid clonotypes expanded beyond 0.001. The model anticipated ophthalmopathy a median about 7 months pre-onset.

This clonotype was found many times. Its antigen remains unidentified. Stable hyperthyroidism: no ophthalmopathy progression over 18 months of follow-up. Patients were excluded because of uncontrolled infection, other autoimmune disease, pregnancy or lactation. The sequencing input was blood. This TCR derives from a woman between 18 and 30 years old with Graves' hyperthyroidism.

The CDR3 region has the DNA TGCAGTGCTGGTCCCGGGACGGGCAATGAAAAACTGTTTTTT. This gives the protein CSAGPGTGNEKLFF. V usage is TRBV20-1 and J usage is TRBJ1-4; the D gene is possibly TRBD1 (5 bases). The V gene's germline CDR1 is DFQATT and CDR2 SNEGSKA (reference sequence). The CDR3 contains 14 residues. Trimming took 5 bases from V and 5 from J, leaving 15 bases between them.